This T cell receptor beta chain was documented in a study of vaccination and CD4 T cells after COVID-19. Germline V lookup: CDR1 DFQATT, CDR2 SNEGSKA (reference sequence). After removal of 4 bases from V and 7 bases from J, the junction contained 7 bases not matched to a gene. The CDR3 is made up of 15 amino acids. In this sample, this clonotype turned up a few times. Its target is unknown. Treatment noted: roughly ten-day PBMC culture with coronavirus spike peptide pools or control peptides (ViraFEST assay). An Oncomine TCR Beta short-read assay was used to sequence the DNA from cultured CD4+ T cells. TCRdb re-derived calls from the PCR reads in MiXCR, one entry per CDR3 protein. The data contain approximately 4,500 distinct CDR3 sequences, 21% of them singletons.

This rearrangement joins TRBV20-1 to TRBJ2-1, with 13 nucleotides matching TRBD2. Sequenced material: CD4+ T cells from blood, cultured in vitro. This receptor was taken from a human donor who had recovered from COVID-19. The DNA of the CDR3 is TGCAGTGCTACAATGACTAGCGGGGGGCCAAATGAGCAGTTCTTC. This sequence encodes CSATMTSGGPNEQFF.